Listed here are 27 T cell receptor beta chains from one sample, sequenced in a study of blood T cell repertoires in COVID-19. Clones were sequenced by immunoSEQ multiplex PCR, and TCRdb holds only the in-frame ones, with some missing. The sample consists of 70,000 or so clones, roughly 90% of them appearing once. Sequenced material: peripheral blood. The receptors come from a human donor in a cohort sampled during active COVID-19.

The rearrangement joins TRBV24-1 to TRBJ1-1, with D unresolved. Looked up from germline, CDR1 is KGHDR and CDR2 is SFDVKD. The CDR3 is made up of 14 amino acids. Trimming took 3 bases from V and 7 from J, leaving 14 bases between them. The CDR3 loop reads CATSDPTLGSEAFF. DNA of the CDR3: TGTGCCACCAGTGATCCGACCCTGGGGAGTGAAGCTTTCTTT.

The V and J genes are TRBV28 and TRBJ1-4, with 7 bases aligning to TRBD1. Germline V gene lookup returns CDR1 MDHEN and CDR2 SYDVKM. This CDR3 has 16 amino acids. Trimming took 5 bases from V and 4 from J; bases not matched to a gene: 10. The CDR3 region has the DNA TGTGCCAGCAGTCAACGCTACAGGGGCGTTAATGAAAAACTGTTTTTT. Protein product: CASSQRYRGVNEKLFF. The whole variable domain, filled in from reference TRBV28 and TRBJ1-4, reads DVKVTQSSRYLVKRTGEKVFLECVQDMDHENMFWYRQDPGLGLRLIYFSYDVKMKEKGDIPEGYSVSREKKERFSLILESASTNQTSMYLCASSQRYRGVNEKLFFGSGTQLSVL.

V gene TRBV30 combines with J gene TRBJ2-6; 12 nucleotides agree with TRBD1. V was pared by 8 bases and J by 0 bases, with 2 bases of the junction left unmatched. Germline V gives CDR1 GTSNPN, CDR2 SVGIG (reference sequence). The CDR3 has 15 residues. The CDR3 region has the DNA TGTGCCGGGGACAGGGGGCACTCTGGGGCCAACGTCCTGACTTTC. Protein sequence: CAGDRGHSGANVLTF.

The CDR3 bases are TGTGCCAGCGGCCCCGGGACAAACTACGAGCAGTACTTC. The encoded protein is CASGPGTNYEQYF. The rearrangement uses TRBV28 and TRBJ2-7, with TRBD1 as a possible D gene (6 bases). V was shortened by 8 bases and J by 3 bases, with 14 bases between the two germline ends. Looked up from germline, CDR1 is MDHEN and CDR2 is SYDVKM. This CDR3 is built from 13 residues.

The rearrangement uses TRBV27 and TRBJ1-6; D possibly corresponds to TRBD1 (5 bases). CDR3 length: 12 amino acids. Germline CDR1 MNHEY, CDR2 SMNVEV (reference sequence). Trimming took 5 bases from V and 7 from J, leaving 6 bases between them. In DNA form, the CDR3 reads TGTGCCAGCAGTCGGGGGAATTCACCCCTCCACTTT. Translated: CASSRGNSPLHF.

Here the CDR3 DNA reads TGTGCCAGCAGCCTTGAACCTAGCGGGAGGGCCATCGAGCAGTACTTC. This gives the protein CASSLEPSGRAIEQYF. The V gene is TRBV7-3, the J gene TRBJ2-7; the match to TRBD2 covers 12 bases. Germline V lookup: CDR1 SGHTA, CDR2 FQGTGA. V lost 5 bases, J lost 6 bases, and 11 bases stayed unmatched. The CDR3 sequence is 16 residues long.

The chain couples TRBV2 to TRBJ2-4; D gene ambiguous. Germline CDR1 and CDR2: SNHLY and FYNNEI. Deletions cut 7 bases from V and 2 bases from J, with 12 bases between. This CDR3 has 14 residues. Here the CDR3 DNA reads TGTGCCAGCACGTGGGCGCTTTCCAAAAACATTCAGTACTTC. It specifies CASTWALSKNIQYF.

The chain links TRBV27 to TRBJ1-5, with D possibly matching TRBD1 (6 bases). V shed 4 bases and J shed 12 bases, with 19 bases lying between them. The V gene's germline CDR1 is MNHEY and CDR2 SMNVEV (reference sequence). The CDR3 is made up of 14 amino acids. The CDR3 loop is CASSSTPGRGNQHF. CDR3 nucleotide sequence: TGTGCCAGCAGTTCCACCCCGGGGAGGGGGAACCAGCATTTT.

The chain links TRBV28 to TRBJ1-2; D is perhaps TRBD1 (5 bases). From germline, CDR1 is MDHEN and CDR2 SYDVKM. The V end lost 8 bases, the J end lost 7 bases, and 14 bases lay between the germline ends. The CDR3 is made up of 12 amino acids. DNA for the CDR3: TGTGCCAGCGGCGGGACGTCGAGTGGCTACACCTTC. Translating it yields CASGGTSSGYTF.

This sequence joins TRBV5-6 and TRBJ1-3; TRBD1 is a possible D gene (6 bases). V lost 1 base to trimming and J lost 2 bases, with 13 bases between them. In germline, CDR1 is SGHDT, CDR2 YYEEEE. There are 16 residues in the CDR3. The CDR3 DNA reads as TGTGCCAGCAGCTTGTTGGGCAGGGGAACTGGAAACACCATATATTTT. Translation: CASSLLGRGTGNTIYF.

The chain has TRBV5-1 and TRBJ2-7; 7 bases map to TRBD1. V was clipped by 4 bases and J by 2 bases; unmatched bases: 6. Germline CDR1 reads SGHRS; CDR2 reads YFSETQ. The CDR3 runs 14 residues. The CDR3 DNA reads as TGCGCCAGCAGCCCCCGGGACAGCACCTACGAGCAGTACTTC. Amino acid sequence: CASSPRDSTYEQYF.

This chain links TRBV6-5 with TRBJ2-7; TRBD1 matches at 8 bases. V shed 4 bases, J shed 3 bases, and the junction held 5 bases outside the gene matches. This CDR3 comprises 14 residues. Germline loops: CDR1 MNHEY, CDR2 SVGAGI. As DNA, the CDR3 is TGTGCCAGCAGTTCCGGGACAGGAAACTACGAGCAGTACTTC. It codes for CASSSGTGNYEQYF.

This chain uses TRBV4-1 with TRBJ2-3; tentatively, D is TRBD1 (6 bases). V was shortened by 0 bases and J by 0 bases, with 10 bases between the two germline ends. The CDR3 is 16 residues long. Germline V CDR1 and CDR2: MGHRA, YSYEKL. The CDR3 protein is CASSQDRTASTDTQYF. CDR3 nucleotides: TGCGCCAGCAGCCAAGACAGGACAGCTAGCACAGATACGCAGTATTTT.

This clone is a singleton in its sample. The genes are TRBV28 and TRBJ2-1; a weak D match, TRBD1 (5 bases). The V gene's germline CDR1 is MDHEN and CDR2 SYDVKM. The CDR3 runs to 13 residues. V lost 7 bases and J 6 bases, leaving 13 bases between the germline ends. The CDR3 nucleotides are TGTGCCAGCACCTTGGGGCTTCTCAATGAGCAGTTCTTC. It is translated as CASTLGLLNEQFF.

The gene calls are TRBV5-1 and TRBJ2-7; TRBD1 agrees at 7 bases. The CDR3 runs to 15 residues. Per the germline V gene, CDR1 is SGHRS and CDR2 is YFSETQ. J lost 0 bases, V lost 5 bases, and 8 bases had no gene match. CDR3 in DNA: TGCGCCAGCAGACCTTGGACAGGTAGCTCCTACGAGCAGTACTTC. Amino acid sequence: CASRPWTGSSYEQYF.

The chain has TRBV6-2 or TRBV6-3 and TRBJ1-5; D perhaps matches TRBD1 (6 bases). This CDR3 comprises 17 residues. V was clipped by 1 base and J by 0 bases, with 13 bases between them. CDR1 MNHEY and CDR2 SVGEGT come from the germline V gene. CDR3 in DNA: TGTGCCAGCAGTTACTTACAGGGATTCGGTAGCAATCAGCCCCAGCATTTT. The encoded protein is CASSYLQGFGSNQPQHF.

The rearrangement links TRBV6-5 to TRBJ2-1; no definite D call. The germline V and J ends were trimmed by 11 bases and 0 bases, with 17 bases remaining between them. The CDR3 is made up of 15 amino acids. The germline V gene encodes CDR1 MNHEY and CDR2 SVGAGI. CDR3 DNA sequence: TGTGCCTCCTACCCCACGCGGAGCTCCTACAATGAGCAGTTCTTC. Translating it yields CASYPTRSSYNEQFF.

The chain uses TRBV4-2 and TRBJ2-5; 7 bases map to TRBD2. With 1 base clipped from V and 5 bases from J, the junction kept 7 bases outside the gene matches. CDR3 length: 15 residues. Germline-derived CDR1 and CDR2 are LGHNA and YNFKEQ. The CDR3 loop reads CASSQAMGGWETQYF. The CDR3 DNA sequence: TGTGCCAGCAGCCAAGCAATGGGAGGGTGGGAGACCCAGTACTTC.

The chain links TRBV19 to TRBJ2-1, with 13 positions matching TRBD2. The J segment lost 8 bases and the V segment lost 6 bases, leaving 7 bases of the junction unmatched. Germline V gene data show CDR1 as LNHDA and CDR2 as SQIVND (reference sequence). The CDR3 sequence is 15 residues long. The CDR3 sequence is CASSAGTSGNYEQFF. The CDR3 DNA is TGTGCCAGTAGCGCCGGGACTAGCGGGAACTATGAGCAGTTCTTC. Complete variable domain (other parts from reference TRBV19 and TRBJ2-1): DGGITQSPKYLFRKEGQNVTLSCEQNLNHDAMYWYRQDPGQGLRLIYYSQIVNDFQKGDIAEGYSVSREKKESFPLTVTSAQKNPTAFYLCASSAGTSGNYEQFFGPGTRLTVL.

The chain combines TRBV5-5 with TRBJ2-2; 13 nucleotides match TRBD2. V lost 2 bases to trimming and J lost 6 bases; unmatched junction nucleotides: 7. The V gene's germline CDR1 is SGHKS and CDR2 YYEKEE (reference sequence). This CDR3 is built from 17 residues. The CDR3 region is CASSLLLAGGPAGELFF. The CDR3 nucleotides are TGTGCCAGCAGCTTACTACTAGCGGGAGGGCCCGCCGGGGAGCTGTTTTTT.

This chain joins TRBV7-2 and TRBJ2-7, with TRBD1 matching over 8 bases. V shed 6 bases and J 4 bases; nucleotides not matched to a gene: 8. The CDR3 spans 14 residues. Per germline, CDR1 SGHTA and CDR2 FQGNSA. DNA of the CDR3: TGTGCCAGCAGACCTCCAGGGGGCAGTTACGAGCAGTACTTC. It is translated as CASRPPGGSYEQYF. The variable domain in full, completed from reference TRBV7-2 and TRBJ2-7, reads GAGVSQSPSNKVTEKGKDVELRCDPISGHTALYWYRQSLGQGLEFLIYFQGNSAPDKSGLPSDRFSAERTGGSVSTLTIQRTQQEDSAVYLCASRPPGGSYEQYFGPGTRLTVT.

The rearrangement uses TRBV18 and TRBJ1-1, with 8 bases lining up with TRBD1. Germline trimming cut 7 bases from V and 3 bases from J; bases unmatched to any gene: 4. The CDR3 sequence is 13 residues long. Germline V gives CDR1 KGHSH, CDR2 LQKENI. In DNA, the CDR3 is TGTGCCAGCTTTCAGGGGGCGGACACTGAAGCTTTCTTT. It is translated as CASFQGADTEAFF. Looking up the rest from reference TRBV18 and TRBJ1-1 gives the full variable domain: NAGVMQNPRHLVRRRGQEARLRCSPMKGHSHVYWYRQLPEEGLKFMVYLQKENIIDESGMPKERFSAEFPKEGPSILRIQQVVRGDSAAYFCASFQGADTEAFFGQGTRLTVV.

This chain joins TRBV18 and TRBJ2-2; no clear D gene. CDR3 length equals 12 residues. V lost 2 bases and J lost 6, with 4 bases in between. Per the germline V gene, CDR1 is KGHSH and CDR2 is LQKENI. The DNA of the CDR3 is TGTGCCAGCTCACCAATAGCCGGGGAGCTGTTTTTT. Amino acids: CASSPIAGELFF.

This clone was counted only a few times. The chain has TRBV6-6 and TRBJ1-5; the match to TRBD1 covers 8 bases. Germline assignment: CDR1 MNHNY and CDR2 SVGAGI (reference sequence). The CDR3 spans 16 residues. J was trimmed by 0 bases and V by 5 bases; bases with no gene match: 6. The CDR3 nucleotides read TGTGCCAGCAGTCCCACAGGGGGGAATAGCAATCAGCCCCAGCATTTT. It yields the protein CASSPTGGNSNQPQHF.

The chain links TRBV27 to TRBJ2-7; possibly TRBD1 for D (6 bases). V lost 3 bases and J lost 5, with 11 bases in between. The CDR3 loop spans 13 amino acids. Germline V lookup: CDR1 MNHEY, CDR2 SMNVEV (reference sequence). The CDR3 here is CASSFDRFNEQYF. The CDR3 coding sequence is TGTGCCAGCAGTTTTGACAGGTTCAACGAGCAGTACTTC.

This sequence joins TRBV18 and TRBJ2-1; 12 bases line up with TRBD2. The CDR3 runs 15 residues. Germline CDR1 reads KGHSH; CDR2 reads LQKENI. V shed 6 bases and J 7 bases; nucleotides not matched to a gene: 7. The CDR3 sequence is CASSRTSGNRNEQFF. The CDR3 nucleotides are TGTGCCAGCTCCCGGACTAGCGGGAATCGTAATGAGCAGTTCTTC.

The chain recombines TRBV14 with TRBJ2-3; D is undetermined. The CDR3 extends over 13 amino acids. CDR1 is SGHDN and CDR2 is FVKESK in the germline V gene. V lost 0 bases, J lost 5 bases, and 6 bases lay in between. The CDR3 nucleotides are TGTGCCAGCAGCCAAGATTTGAGAGATACGCAGTATTTT. As protein: CASSQDLRDTQYF.